The clone carrying this T cell receptor (beta chain) appeared a single time. This sample stems from a study of CD8 T cells in Susac syndrome. RNA in amounts of roughly 0.45 to 1 ug was reverse transcribed with random hexamers. TCRdb ran MiXCR on the immunoSEQ multiplex PCR reads and lists one entry per CDR3 protein. The sample has tens of thousands of distinct CDR3 sequences; roughly 94% are singletons. CDR1 SGHAT and CDR2 FQNNGV come from the germline V gene. The CDR3 is 17 residues long. V gave up 2 bases and J gave up 5 bases, with 18 bases separating them. The sequencing input was CD4+ T cells from PBMCs. The V call is TRBV11-2, the J call TRBJ2-2, with D possibly TRBD1 on 6 matching bases. The receptor's source is a human donor with Susac syndrome. The CDR3 DNA reads TGTGCCAGCAGCTTATTCCCGCAGGGGAGTTGGACCGGGGAGCTGTTTTTT. Its translation is CASSLFPQGSWTGELFF.